A single T cell receptor (beta chain) is shown here with its context. This sample was included in a study of blood T cell repertoires in COVID-19. Enrollees, about 18 to 90 years old, lived in about two dozen US areas. Allocation to cohorts depended on clinical history reported by the participants. In the original analysis: Reference gene primer amplification gave nucleated cell count estimates. Profiling relied on immunoSEQ multiplex PCR, and the TCRdb table lists in-frame clones only, not all of them. D and trimming come from the DNA, and the V and J calls and clone size come from that table. The top ten clones hold about 1.7% of a sample with nearly 400,000 clones, approximately 89% of them seen once. The CDR3 is 13 amino acids. V lost 7 bases, J lost 8 bases, and 12 bases lay in between. The V gene's germline CDR1 is MNHEY and CDR2 SVGAGI.

This sequence joins TRBV6-5 and TRBJ1-6; D not certain. Specimen: PBMCs or T cells enriched from blood (not recorded which). This receptor was taken from a woman aged 25 to 45 who had recovered from COVID-19. CDR3 in amino acids: CASIRGADSPLHF. The CDR3 DNA is TGTGCCAGCATCCGAGGAGCTGATTCACCCCTCCACTTT.